This T cell receptor beta chain comes out of a study of radiotherapy plus CTLA-4 blockade in lung cancer. As to this clone: What it recognizes is unknown.

Study results and caveats: Clones derived from tumor TCRs expanded in blood after radiotherapy plus ipilimumab.

The CDR3 has 15 amino acids. The germline CDR1 and CDR2 sequences are SQVTM and ANQGSEA. V was trimmed by 4 bases and J by 0 bases, leaving 15 bases between them. Repertoires were generated with immunoSEQ multiplex PCR, while TCRdb's copy carries only in-frame clones and drops some. The sample yields tens of thousands of clones, roughly 85% seen once. The sequencing here drew on peripheral blood, taken from a patient treated with radiotherapy plus ipilimumab. This receptor was taken from a human donor with non-small cell lung cancer that progressed on radiotherapy plus ipilimumab. This chain joins TRBV29-1 and TRBJ1-2, with D possibly matching TRBD1 (5 bases). CDR3: CSVVLIRASNYGYTF. In DNA, the CDR3 is TGCAGCGTTGTACTTATCAGGGCCTCTAACTATGGCTACACCTTC.